The 14 T cell receptor beta chains presented below share a single source sample, sequenced in a study of cytotoxic CD8 clonotypes in ibrutinib-treated CLL. The table came from immunoSEQ multiplex PCR; TCRdb's copy has only in-frame clones and leaves some out. The sample has over 200,000 clones, roughly three quarters seen once. Specimen: PBMCs, collected after 12 months of ibrutinib treatment. Every receptor here comes from a human donor with chronic lymphocytic leukemia.

The J gene is TRBJ1-5, the V gene TRBV30, with D unclear. Germline values: CDR1 GTSNPN, CDR2 SVGIG (reference sequence). This CDR3 has 15 amino acids. Trimming left V 0 bases short and J 5 bases short, with 14 bases between. CDR3 in DNA: TGTGCCTGGAGTGTAACCTTCCTCCCAGATCAGCCCCAGCATTTT. Its translation is CAWSVTFLPDQPQHF.

In this sample, this clone turned up a few times. This chain uses TRBV5-5 with TRBJ2-1, with 12 bases aligning to TRBD2. Germline values: CDR1 SGHKS, CDR2 YYEKEE (reference sequence). J gave up 6 bases and V 0 bases, and 4 bases lay outside the gene matches. This CDR3 has 16 residues. This CDR3 reads CASSLVRLAGANEQFF. CDR3 sequence (DNA): TGTGCCAGCAGCTTGGTGCGACTAGCGGGAGCCAATGAGCAGTTCTTC.

The CDR3 loop is CASSLPPQPQHF. The CDR3 DNA follows: TGTGCCAGCAGCTTGCCCCCCCAGCCCCAGCATTTT. V gene TRBV7-2 combines with J gene TRBJ1-5; D is uncertain. CDR1 is SGHTA, CDR2 FQGNSA, per germline. CDR3 length: 12 amino acids. V lost 3 bases to trimming and J lost 7 bases, with 7 bases between them.

The V call is TRBV6-8, the J call TRBJ1-2; a possible D gene is TRBD1 (6 bases). This CDR3 is built from 12 residues. Deletions cut 9 bases from V and 8 bases from J, with 16 bases between. Germline V lookup: CDR1 MNHGY, CDR2 SAAAGT. CDR3 in DNA: TGTGCCAGAAGAACAAACAGGGACGGCTACACCTTC. Protein: CARRTNRDGYTF.

The V gene is TRBV6-5, the J gene TRBJ1-2; D is unresolved. Trimming took 10 bases from V and 0 from J, leaving 12 bases between them. The CDR3 consists of 13 residues. Per germline, CDR1 MNHEY and CDR2 SVGAGI. The chain's CDR3 is CATTNGPNYGYTF. CDR3 in DNA: TGTGCCACTACAAACGGGCCTAACTATGGCTACACCTTC.

The rearrangement joins TRBV7-9 to TRBJ1-1, with 7 positions matching TRBD1. J gave up 1 base and V 7 bases, and 9 bases lay outside the gene matches. Per germline, CDR1 SEHNR and CDR2 FQNEAQ (reference sequence). The CDR3 totals 15 residues. The CDR3 DNA is TGTGCCAGCACCCGAAGGAGGGACAGGAACACTGAAGCTTTCTTT. This encodes CASTRRRDRNTEAFF.

The V call is TRBV27, the J call TRBJ2-7, with TRBD2 matching over 11 bases. This CDR3 has 15 amino acids. With V trimmed by 6 bases and J by 0 bases, 4 bases remained unmatched. Per the germline V gene, CDR1 is MNHEY and CDR2 is SMNVEV (reference sequence). The CDR3 reads CASRYLAGGSYEQYF. The CDR3 DNA reads as TGTGCCAGCAGATACCTAGCGGGAGGCTCCTACGAGCAGTACTTC.

The CDR3, as DNA: TGCGCCAGCAGCGCCTCGGGACAGGGTGCTAATGAAAAACTGTTTTTT. Protein: CASSASGQGANEKLFF. V usage is TRBV5-1 and J usage is TRBJ1-4, with 9 nucleotides matching TRBD1. Trimming cost V 4 bases and J 3 bases; bases outside gene matches: 7. The germline gives CDR1 SGHRS, CDR2 YFSETQ. The CDR3 has 16 residues.

This clone appeared a single time. J is TRBJ2-7 and V is TRBV5-4, with D maybe TRBD1 (6 bases). The CDR3 runs 16 residues. The V gene lost 4 bases and the J gene lost 1 base, with 18 bases spanning the gap. CDR1 is SGHNT and CDR2 is YYREEE in the germline V gene (reference sequence). CDR3 sequence reads: CASSTNRDRSSYEQYF. For the CDR3, the DNA is TGTGCCAGCAGCACGAACAGGGACCGGAGTTCCTACGAGCAGTACTTC.

V and J are TRBV9 and TRBJ2-7; maybe TRBD2 (5 bases). The length of the CDR3 is 13 residues. With 0 bases removed from V and 7 bases from J, the gap between germline ends came to 11 bases. Germline values: CDR1 SGDLS, CDR2 YYNGEE. The CDR3 loop reads CASSVVRVGEQYF. CDR3 DNA: TGTGCCAGCAGCGTAGTGAGGGTAGGGGAGCAGTACTTC.

The sample holds a few counts of this clone. This chain's CDR3 is CASSPPSGGGETQYF. In nucleotides, the CDR3 is TGTGCCAGCTCACCACCTAGCGGGGGCGGAGAGACCCAGTACTTC. J is TRBJ2-5 and V is TRBV18; the match to TRBD2 covers 9 bases. This CDR3 comprises 15 residues. Germline-derived CDR1 and CDR2 are KGHSH and LQKENI. V was pared by 0 bases and J by 4 bases, with 3 bases of the junction left unmatched.

The gene calls are TRBV25-1 and TRBJ1-5; D gene unclear. Germline CDR1 and CDR2: MGHDK and SYGVNS. The CDR3 is 16 amino acids. V was trimmed by 1 base and J by 2 bases, leaving 12 bases between them. The CDR3 sequence is CASSEFGRDGNQPQHF. CDR3 in DNA: TGTGCCAGCAGTGAATTCGGCCGAGACGGCAATCAGCCCCAGCATTTT. The whole variable domain, filled in from reference TRBV25-1 and TRBJ1-5, reads EADIYQTPRYLVIGTGKKITLECSQTMGHDKMYWYQQDPGMELHLIHYSYGVNSTEKGDLSSESTVSRIRTEHFPLTLESARPSHTSQYLCASSEFGRDGNQPQHFGDGTRLSIL.

Comment on this clone: This same CDR3 is encoded by further DNA sequences in the sample. The V gene is TRBV10-3, the J gene TRBJ1-4; D unresolved. The germline V and J ends were trimmed by 3 bases and 1 base, with 9 bases remaining between them. The CDR3 contains 15 residues. Germline loops: CDR1 ENHRY, CDR2 SYGVKD. CDR3 protein: CAISEEGGTNEKLFF. The CDR3 DNA reads as TGTGCCATCAGTGAAGAGGGAGGAACTAATGAAAAACTGTTTTTT.

CDR3 sequence (DNA): TGTGCCAGCAGCTTGTTCCAGGGGCCCCTCACCTTC. Its protein is CASSLFQGPLTF. This chain connects TRBV7-2 to TRBJ1-2; tentative D call: TRBD1 (6 bases). CDR3 length equals 12 residues. CDR1 is SGHTA, CDR2 FQGNSA, per germline. The germline V and J ends were trimmed by 3 bases and 13 bases, with 15 bases remaining between them. The whole variable domain, filled in from reference TRBV7-2 and TRBJ1-2, reads GAGVSQSPSNKVTEKGKDVELRCDPISGHTALYWYRQSLGQGLEFLIYFQGNSAPDKSGLPSDRFSAERTGGSVSTLTIQRTQQEDSAVYLCASSLFQGPLTFGSGTRLTVV.